This TCR beta chain was identified in a study of blood T cell repertoires in COVID-19. At the level of the study: PBMCs, B-cell-depleted T cells, or T cells were the source of the cDNA or gDNA that made up the material.

Measured with immunoSEQ multiplex PCR; TCRdb has only the in-frame clones, and not every one. The data hold about 100,000 clones, with more than 85% observed a single time. V lost 3 bases to trimming and J lost 5 bases, with 11 bases between them. There are 13 residues in the CDR3. Germline values: CDR1 SEHNR, CDR2 FQNEAQ (reference sequence). The chain combines TRBV7-9 with TRBJ2-7; a weak D match, TRBD2 (5 bases). The sample consisted of peripheral blood. The receptor comes from a man between 60 and 75 years old with acute or convalescent COVID-19. The CDR3 nucleotides are TGTGCCAGCAGCTTCGGGGTCTTCGACGAGCAGTACTTC. This translates into CASSFGVFDEQYF.